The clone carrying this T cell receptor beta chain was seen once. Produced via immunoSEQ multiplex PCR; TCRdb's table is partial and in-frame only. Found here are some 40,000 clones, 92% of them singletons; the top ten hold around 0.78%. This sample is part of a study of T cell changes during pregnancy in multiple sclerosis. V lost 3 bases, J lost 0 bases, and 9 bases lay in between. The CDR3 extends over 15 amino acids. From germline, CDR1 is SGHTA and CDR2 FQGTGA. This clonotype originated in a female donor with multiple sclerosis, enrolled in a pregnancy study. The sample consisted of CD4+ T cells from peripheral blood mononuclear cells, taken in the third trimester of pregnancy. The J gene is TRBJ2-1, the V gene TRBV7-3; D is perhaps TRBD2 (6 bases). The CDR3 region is CASSFRAGSYNEQFF. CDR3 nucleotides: TGTGCCAGCAGCTTTAGAGCGGGCTCCTACAATGAGCAGTTCTTC.